This T cell receptor beta chain was sequenced in a study of blood T cells in healthy people across ages. The use of a sample-barcoded 5' primer and a J-beta primer mix characterized a second PCR of 7 to 11 cycles. Every individual sample yielded 2.5 million or more paired-end reads (each containing CDR3). TCRdb fed the 5' RACE reads into MiXCR, producing one record per CDR3 protein. The table includes hundreds of thousands of distinct CDR3 sequences, around a fifth detected once. This CDR3 is built from 15 residues. With 5 bases clipped from V and 5 bases from J, the junction kept 6 bases outside the gene matches. CDR1 is SEHNR, CDR2 FQNEAQ, per germline (reference sequence). The amount of total RNA extracted per sample was at least 5 micrograms. This clonotype was picked up many times. Its antigen is as yet unknown. Study results and caveats: Naive CD4+ cell counts and diversity both ran higher in long-lived than in aged donors.

This clonotype originated in a man aged 70-80 years in good health. J is TRBJ2-7 and V is TRBV7-9, with TRBD2 matching 13 bases. Sequencing used blood. The CDR3 DNA sequence: TGTGCCAGCAGCCTTTGGACTAGCGGGAGCCACGAGCAGTACTTC. Its protein is CASSLWTSGSHEQYF.